What follows are 18 T cell receptor beta chains derived from one specimen sequenced in a study of T cells in Graves' hyperthyroidism and ophthalmopathy. Amplified TCR beta CDR3 regions derived from RNA transcripts. The HTBI primer set was used in a first-round RT-PCR of the TCR CDR3. TCRdb reprocessed the multiplex PCR reads via MiXCR and lists one record per CDR3 protein. This sample has about 130,000 distinct CDR3 sequences, with more than 20% found just once. Sequencing was done on a sample of blood. These receptors all stem from a woman between 50 and 59 years old with Graves' hyperthyroidism that later progressed to Graves' ophthalmopathy.

The V gene is TRBV7-2, the J gene TRBJ2-1, with 13 bases lining up with TRBD2. The V segment lost 5 bases and the J segment 4 bases; nucleotides outside the gene matches: 11. From germline, CDR1 is SGHTA and CDR2 FQGNSA. The CDR3 is 18 residues long. The CDR3 nucleotides are TGTGCCAGCAGCCAATGCACCGGGACTAGCGGGGAGTACAATGAGCAGTTCTTC. This gives the protein CASSQCTGTSGEYNEQFF.

This clonotype has ten or more counts. This sequence joins TRBV28 and TRBJ1-5; a weak D match, TRBD1 (5 bases). Trimming took off 8 bases at V and 8 bases at J, with 13 bases between the two ends. The CDR3 extends over 12 amino acids. CDR1 and CDR2 (germline): MDHEN, SYDVKM. CDR3 loop: CASAGTRKPQHF. The CDR3 nucleotides read TGTGCCAGCGCCGGGACGAGAAAGCCCCAGCATTTT. The variable domain in full, completed from reference TRBV28 and TRBJ1-5, reads DVKVTQSSRYLVKRTGEKVFLECVQDMDHENMFWYRQDPGLGLRLIYFSYDVKMKEKGDIPEGYSVSREKKERFSLILESASTNQTSMYLCASAGTRKPQHFGDGTRLSIL.

This clonotype was recorded at least ten times. The chain combines TRBV6-2 or TRBV6-3 with TRBJ2-1; D is ambiguous. This CDR3 comprises 13 residues. The germline gives CDR1 MNHEY, CDR2 SVGEGT. Trimming removed 11 bases at V and 6 bases at J, with 17 bases between. The chain's CDR3 is CAVSGAPFNEQFF. DNA for the CDR3: TGTGCCGTCAGTGGTGCCCCTTTCAATGAGCAGTTCTTC.

V usage is TRBV5-6 and J usage is TRBJ1-6, with a possible D match to TRBD1 (5 bases). The V and J ends lost 2 bases and 7 bases respectively, with 13 bases between them. The CDR3 is made up of 15 amino acids. The germline CDR1 and CDR2 sequences are SGHDT and YYEEEE. CDR3 DNA sequence: TGTGCCAGCAGCTTATGGGACCTAGAAAATTCACCCCTCCACTTT. Residues: CASSLWDLENSPLHF.

In this sample, this clonotype turned up many times. The chain links TRBV7-9 to TRBJ1-4, with TRBD1 as a possible D gene (5 bases). The CDR3 sequence is 15 residues long. The germline V gene encodes CDR1 SEHNR and CDR2 FQNEAQ (reference sequence). V dropped 5 bases and J dropped 8 bases, with 18 bases sitting between them. The chain's CDR3 is CASSTGDSGPEKLFF. The CDR3 DNA is TGTGCCAGCAGCACAGGAGACAGCGGACCCGAAAAACTGTTTTTT.

This sequence joins TRBV7-8 and TRBJ1-2; possibly TRBD1 for D (5 bases). This CDR3 contains 16 residues. CDR1 and CDR2 from the germline V gene are SGHVS and FQNEAQ. V was shortened by 8 bases and J by 4 bases, with 23 bases between the two germline ends. CDR3 nucleotides: TGTGCCAGCCGTAGGGTCGGTAGGGGCGACCTCTATGGCTACACCTTC. It translates to CASRRVGRGDLYGYTF.

This clonotype was detected only a few times. Here the CDR3 DNA reads TGTGCCAGCAGCTTAGTTCTGGTAGCGGGAGAGAAAAATGAGCAGTTCTTC. This sequence encodes CASSLVLVAGEKNEQFF. This chain joins TRBV11-2 and TRBJ2-1; TRBD2 aligns across 9 bases. The V gene end was trimmed by 1 base and the J gene end by 7 bases; junction bases not matched to a gene: 11. In germline, CDR1 is SGHAT, CDR2 FQNNGV. The length of the CDR3 is 17 residues.

This clonotype was observed a few times. The chain employs TRBV7-8 and TRBJ1-5, with D possibly TRBD1 on 6 matching bases. This CDR3 spans 16 amino acids. Germline loops: CDR1 SGHVS, CDR2 FQNEAQ. Trimming removed 7 bases from V and 2 bases from J, with 18 bases in between. CDR3 residues: CASTLMGAGGNQPQHF. CDR3 DNA: TGTGCCAGCACCCTGATGGGGGCCGGAGGCAATCAGCCCCAGCATTTT.

This chain links TRBV18 with TRBJ2-3; a possible D gene is TRBD2 (5 bases). The CDR3 is 16 amino acids. The germline gives CDR1 KGHSH, CDR2 LQKENI. V lost 3 bases, J lost 0 bases, and 13 bases lay in between. DNA for the CDR3: TGTGCCAGCTCACCTGCGCTCAGGACTAGCACAGATACGCAGTATTTT. It is translated as CASSPALRTSTDTQYF.

In this sample, this clonotype turned up a few times. V is TRBV19 and J is TRBJ2-2, with 10 bases matching TRBD2. The CDR3 contains 20 residues. From germline, CDR1 is LNHDA and CDR2 SQIVND (reference sequence). Losses at the gene ends were 3 bases for V and 0 bases for J; bases not matched to a gene: 13. Here the CDR3 DNA reads TGTGCCAGTAGTATTATCCGTGGAGCGGGAGGGCCGACGAACACCGGGGAGCTGTTTTTT. Translated: CASSIIRGAGGPTNTGELFF.

This clonotype has ten or more counts. The chain employs TRBV5-1 and TRBJ2-3, with 15 positions matching TRBD2. V dropped 5 bases and J dropped 4; count of bases not matched to a gene: 8. The CDR3 is 17 amino acids. CDR1 is SGHRS, CDR2 YFSETQ, per germline. The CDR3 region has the DNA TGCGCCAGCAGTCCACCGGGACTAGCGGGAGGTTCAGATACGCAGTATTTT. Residues: CASSPPGLAGGSDTQYF.

V gene TRBV28 combines with J gene TRBJ2-7; 8 bases agree with TRBD1. The V segment lost 5 bases and the J segment 0 bases; nucleotides outside the gene matches: 9. The CDR3 contains 16 residues. Germline V gene data show CDR1 as MDHEN and CDR2 as SYDVKM. In DNA, the CDR3 is TGTGCCAGCAGTCCCCAGGGACAGGAGAGCTCCTACGAGCAGTACTTC. Its protein is CASSPQGQESSYEQYF.

The chain joins TRBV12-3 or TRBV12-4 to TRBJ2-3; 7 bases fit TRBD2. The CDR3 loop spans 14 amino acids. Losses at the gene ends were 7 bases for V and 1 base for J; bases not matched to a gene: 5. The CDR3: CASTLRGGTDTQYF. The CDR3 region has the DNA TGTGCCAGCACCCTTCGGGGGGGCACAGATACGCAGTATTTT.

This clonotype was seen repeatedly, ten times or more. V and J are TRBV3-1 and TRBJ2-7; D is unresolved. Germline V lookup: CDR1 LGHDT, CDR2 YNNKEL (reference sequence). The V gene lost 3 bases and the J gene lost 3 bases, with 9 bases spanning the gap. This CDR3 comprises 13 residues. The CDR3, as DNA: TGTGCCAGCAGCCAGCACCCATACTACGAGCAGTACTTC. Amino acid sequence: CASSQHPYYEQYF.

This clonotype showed up many times. The chain employs TRBV28 and TRBJ1-2, with a tentative D call TRBD1 (6 bases). From germline, CDR1 is MDHEN and CDR2 SYDVKM. V was pared by 5 bases and J by 5 bases, with 18 bases between. The CDR3 spans 15 residues. The CDR3 DNA is TGTGCCAGCAGTAGGAATTTGGGGGCAGGATATGGCTACACCTTC. It translates to CASSRNLGAGYGYTF.

J is TRBJ1-1 and V is TRBV20-1, with TRBD1 matching 8 bases. The CDR3 contains 15 residues. The germline CDR1 and CDR2 sequences are DFQATT and SNEGSKA (reference sequence). V shed 6 bases, J shed 0 bases, and the junction held 9 bases outside the gene matches. The CDR3 reads CSAAGQGALNTEAFF. DNA of the CDR3: TGCAGTGCCGCCGGGCAGGGGGCCCTGAACACTGAAGCTTTCTTT.

A few counts support this clonotype. The gene calls are TRBV5-1 and TRBJ1-2; tentative D call: TRBD1 (6 bases). CDR1 SGHRS and CDR2 YFSETQ come from the germline V gene. The CDR3 is made up of 15 amino acids. Trimming stripped 4 bases from V and 6 bases from J, with 19 bases between. CDR3 nucleotide sequence: TGCGCCAGCAGCGGCTCAGGGGAAGTTTTTAATGGCTACACCTTC. Its translation is CASSGSGEVFNGYTF.

This clonotype was found many times. CDR3 protein: CASSDSQSRMFF. The CDR3 nucleotides read TGTGCCAGCAGCGACTCCCAATCAAGAATGTTTTTT. The chain has TRBV28 and TRBJ2-2; D remains unclear. The CDR3 is 12 amino acids. V was cut by 6 bases and J by 15 bases, with 17 bases left in between. The germline gives CDR1 MDHEN, CDR2 SYDVKM.